This T cell receptor (beta chain) was found in a study of shared clonotypes between healthy human individuals. Here immunoSEQ multiplex PCR was the method, and the copy in TCRdb shows in-frame clones only, minus some. The table includes about 1.5 million clones, more than 95% detected once. This CDR3 region has 10 residues. Trimming took 7 bases from V and 10 from J, leaving 8 bases between them. CDR1 and CDR2 (germline): SNHLY, FYNNEI. The sequence derives from a man between 25 and 39 years old in good health. The rearrangement joins TRBV2 to TRBJ2-1; no reliable D call. The sample comprised naive CD4+ T cells sorted from blood. The subset is: CD45RA+ positively selected. The CDR3 region has the DNA TGTGCCAGCACCGACCTCGAGCAGTTCTTC. It specifies CASTDLEQFF.